This T cell receptor (beta chain) appears in the sequencing data of a study of cytomegalovirus exposure and HLA in healthy donors. The study's findings and limits: A prior analysis recorded that most TCR beta V segments were productive about 90% or about 30% of the time. What a later analysis reportedly showed was that an Asian-associated ancestry cluster had fewer N-insertions than the roughly 700-donor mean. Follow-up analysis later connected one missense variant in DCLRE1C with trimming of TCR beta V- and J-genes. There were some V segments, including TRBV6-2 and TRBV6-3, excluded as indistinguishable.

This clone was picked up a small number of times. Antigen: not known. In the PCR, 60 Vbeta and 13 Jbeta primers were used. Here immunoSEQ multiplex PCR was the method, and the copy in TCRdb shows in-frame clones only, minus some. The sample yields about 200,000 clones, approximately 78% seen once. The CDR3 totals 17 residues. Per the germline V gene, CDR1 is SGHTA and CDR2 is FQGNSA. Trimming took 2 bases from V and 1 from J; bases not matched to a gene: 3. The sample comprised PBMCs. The chain combines TRBV7-2 with TRBJ2-1, with 12 bases lining up with TRBD2. The sequence came from a man aged 30 to 45 in good health and CMV-seronegative. The CDR3 is CASSLLGTSGSYNEQFF. The DNA of the CDR3 is TGTGCCAGCAGCTTACTAGGGACTAGCGGGTCCTACAATGAGCAGTTCTTC. Full variable domain (missing parts from reference TRBV7-2 and TRBJ2-1): GAGVSQSPSNKVTEKGKDVELRCDPISGHTALYWYRQSLGQGLEFLIYFQGNSAPDKSGLPSDRFSAERTGGSVSTLTIQRTQQEDSAVYLCASSLLGTSGSYNEQFFGPGTRLTVL.